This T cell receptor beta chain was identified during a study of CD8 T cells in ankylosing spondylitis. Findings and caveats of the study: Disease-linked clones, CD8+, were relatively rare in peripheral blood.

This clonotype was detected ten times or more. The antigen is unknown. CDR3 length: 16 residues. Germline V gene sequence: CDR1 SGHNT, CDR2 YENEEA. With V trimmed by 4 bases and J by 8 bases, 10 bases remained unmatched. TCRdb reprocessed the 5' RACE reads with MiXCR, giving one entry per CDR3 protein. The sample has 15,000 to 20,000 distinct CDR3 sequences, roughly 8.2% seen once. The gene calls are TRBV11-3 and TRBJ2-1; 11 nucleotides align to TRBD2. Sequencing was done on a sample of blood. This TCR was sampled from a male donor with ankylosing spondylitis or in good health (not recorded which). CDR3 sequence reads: CASSSRLSGRGDEQFF. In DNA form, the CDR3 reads TGTGCCAGCAGCTCGAGGCTTAGCGGGAGGGGGGATGAGCAGTTCTTC. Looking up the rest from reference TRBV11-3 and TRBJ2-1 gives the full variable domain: EAGVVQSPRYKIIEKKQPVAFWCNPISGHNTLYWYLQNLGQGPELLIRYENEEAVDDSQLPKDRFSAERLKGVDSTLKIQPAELGDSAVYLCASSSRLSGRGDEQFFGPGTRLTVL.